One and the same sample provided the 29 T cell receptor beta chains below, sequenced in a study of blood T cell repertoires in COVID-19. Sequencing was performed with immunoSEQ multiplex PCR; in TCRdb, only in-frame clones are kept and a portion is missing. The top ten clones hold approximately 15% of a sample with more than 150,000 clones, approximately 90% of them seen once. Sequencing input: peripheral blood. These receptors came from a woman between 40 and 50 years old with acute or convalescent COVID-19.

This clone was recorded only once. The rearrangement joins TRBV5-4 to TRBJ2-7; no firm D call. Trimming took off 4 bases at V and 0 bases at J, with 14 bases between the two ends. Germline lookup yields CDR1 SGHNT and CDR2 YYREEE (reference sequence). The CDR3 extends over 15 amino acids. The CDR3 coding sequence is TGTGCCAGCAGCACTGACTTATTTGGCTCCTACGAGCAGTACTTC. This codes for CASSTDLFGSYEQYF.

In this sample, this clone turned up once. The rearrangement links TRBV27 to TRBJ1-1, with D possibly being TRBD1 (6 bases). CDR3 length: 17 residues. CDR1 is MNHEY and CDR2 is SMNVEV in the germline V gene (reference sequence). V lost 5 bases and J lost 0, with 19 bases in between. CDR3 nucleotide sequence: TGTGCCAGCAGTGCCCAAACAGGGCGAGCTATGAACACTGAAGCTTTCTTT. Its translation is CASSAQTGRAMNTEAFF.

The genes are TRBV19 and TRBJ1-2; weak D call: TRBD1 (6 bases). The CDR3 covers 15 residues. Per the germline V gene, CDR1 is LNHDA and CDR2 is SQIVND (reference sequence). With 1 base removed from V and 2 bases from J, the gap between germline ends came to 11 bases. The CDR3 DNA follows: TGTGCCAGTAGTATAGGTCCAGGGGAAAACTATGGCTACACCTTC. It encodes CASSIGPGENYGYTF.

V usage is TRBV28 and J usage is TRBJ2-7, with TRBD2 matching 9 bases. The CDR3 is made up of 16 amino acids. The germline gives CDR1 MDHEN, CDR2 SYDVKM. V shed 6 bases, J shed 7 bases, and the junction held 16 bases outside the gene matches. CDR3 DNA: TGTGCCAGCAGACTCCTGACTAGCGGTGGCCAAGGGGAGCAGTACTTC. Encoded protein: CASRLLTSGGQGEQYF.

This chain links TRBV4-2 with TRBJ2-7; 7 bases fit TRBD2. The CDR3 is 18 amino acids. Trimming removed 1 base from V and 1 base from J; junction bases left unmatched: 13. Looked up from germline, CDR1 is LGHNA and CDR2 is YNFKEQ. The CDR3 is CASSQGDRGGGDSYEQYF. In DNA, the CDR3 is TGTGCCAGCAGCCAAGGGGATCGGGGCGGGGGAGATTCCTACGAGCAGTACTTC.

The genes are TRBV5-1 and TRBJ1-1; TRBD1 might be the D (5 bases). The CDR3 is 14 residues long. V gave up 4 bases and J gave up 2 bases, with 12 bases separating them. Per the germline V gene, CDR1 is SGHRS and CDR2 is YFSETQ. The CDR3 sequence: CASSRGGANTEAFF. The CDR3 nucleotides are TGCGCCAGCAGCCGGGGAGGGGCCAACACTGAAGCTTTCTTT.

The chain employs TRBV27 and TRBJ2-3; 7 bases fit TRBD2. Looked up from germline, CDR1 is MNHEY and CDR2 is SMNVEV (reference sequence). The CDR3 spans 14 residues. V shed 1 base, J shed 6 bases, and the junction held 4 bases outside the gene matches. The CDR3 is CASSLWEGGDTQYF. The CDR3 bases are TGTGCCAGCAGTTTATGGGAGGGCGGCGATACGCAGTATTTT.

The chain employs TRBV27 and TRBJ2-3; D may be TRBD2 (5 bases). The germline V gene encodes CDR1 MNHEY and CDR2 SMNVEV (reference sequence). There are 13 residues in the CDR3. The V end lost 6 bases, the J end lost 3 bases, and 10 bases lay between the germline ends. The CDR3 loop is CASSRGLTDTQYF. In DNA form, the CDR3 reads TGTGCCAGCAGCCGCGGGTTGACAGATACGCAGTATTTT.

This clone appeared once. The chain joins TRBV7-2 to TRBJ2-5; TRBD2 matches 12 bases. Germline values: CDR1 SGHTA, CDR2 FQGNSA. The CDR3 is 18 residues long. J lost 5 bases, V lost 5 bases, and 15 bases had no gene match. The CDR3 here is CASSLGLAGFWAGETQYF. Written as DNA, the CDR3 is TGTGCCAGCAGCCTGGGACTAGCGGGCTTCTGGGCGGGGGAGACCCAGTACTTC.

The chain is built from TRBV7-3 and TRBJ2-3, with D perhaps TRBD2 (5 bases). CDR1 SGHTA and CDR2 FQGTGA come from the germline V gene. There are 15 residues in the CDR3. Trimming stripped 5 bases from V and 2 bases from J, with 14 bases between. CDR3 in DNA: TGTGCCAGCAGCCCGCGCGGGCGGTACACAGATACGCAGTATTTT. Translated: CASSPRGRYTDTQYF.

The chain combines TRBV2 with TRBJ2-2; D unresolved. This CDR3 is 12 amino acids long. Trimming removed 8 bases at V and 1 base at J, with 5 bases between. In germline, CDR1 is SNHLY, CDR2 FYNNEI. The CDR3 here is CASELNTGELFF. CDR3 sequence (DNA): TGTGCCAGCGAGCTGAACACCGGGGAGCTGTTTTTT. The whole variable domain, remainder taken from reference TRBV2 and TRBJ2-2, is EPEVTQTPSHQVTQMGQEVILRCVPISNHLYFYWYRQILGQKVEFLVSFYNNEISEKSEIFDDQFSVERPDGSNFTLKIRSTKLEDSAMYFCASELNTGELFFGEGSRLTVL.

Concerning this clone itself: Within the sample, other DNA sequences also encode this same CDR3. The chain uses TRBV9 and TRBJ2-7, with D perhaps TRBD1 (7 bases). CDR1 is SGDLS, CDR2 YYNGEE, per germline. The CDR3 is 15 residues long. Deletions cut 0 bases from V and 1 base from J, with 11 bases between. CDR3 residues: CASSVGTGGSYEQYF. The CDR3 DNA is TGTGCCAGCAGCGTAGGGACAGGAGGGTCCTACGAGCAGTACTTC.

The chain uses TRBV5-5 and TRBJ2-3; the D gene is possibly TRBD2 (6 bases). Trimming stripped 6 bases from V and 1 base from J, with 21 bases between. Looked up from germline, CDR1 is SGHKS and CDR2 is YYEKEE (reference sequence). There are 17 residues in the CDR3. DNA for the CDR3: TGTGCCAGCAACCCCCGACTAGTACCAGAACGCACAGATACGCAGTATTTT. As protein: CASNPRLVPERTDTQYF.

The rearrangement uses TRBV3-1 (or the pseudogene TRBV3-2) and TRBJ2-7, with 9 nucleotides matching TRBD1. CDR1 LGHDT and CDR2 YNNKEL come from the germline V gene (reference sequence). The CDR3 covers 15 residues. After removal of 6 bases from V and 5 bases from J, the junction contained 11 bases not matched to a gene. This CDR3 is CASSRLGTGMDEQYF. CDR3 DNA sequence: TGTGCCAGCAGTCGACTGGGGACAGGGATGGACGAGCAGTACTTC.

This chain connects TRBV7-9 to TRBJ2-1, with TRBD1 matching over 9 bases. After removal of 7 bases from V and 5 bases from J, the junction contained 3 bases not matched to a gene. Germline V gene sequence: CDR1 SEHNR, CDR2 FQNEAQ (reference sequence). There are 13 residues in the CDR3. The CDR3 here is CASIRDRDNEQFF. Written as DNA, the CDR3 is TGTGCCAGCATCCGGGACAGGGACAATGAGCAGTTCTTC.

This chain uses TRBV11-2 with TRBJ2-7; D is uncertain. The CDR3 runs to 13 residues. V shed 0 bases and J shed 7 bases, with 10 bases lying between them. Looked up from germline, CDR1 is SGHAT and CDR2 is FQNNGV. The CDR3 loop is CASSLDRTSEQYF. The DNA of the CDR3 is TGTGCCAGCAGCTTAGATCGAACTTCGGAGCAGTACTTC.

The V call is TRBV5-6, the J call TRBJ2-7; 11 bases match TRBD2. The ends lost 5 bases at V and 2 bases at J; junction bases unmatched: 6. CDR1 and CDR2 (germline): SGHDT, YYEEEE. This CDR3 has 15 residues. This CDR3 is CASRSGTSGTYEQYF. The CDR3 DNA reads TGTGCCAGCAGGTCCGGGACTAGCGGAACCTACGAGCAGTACTTC.

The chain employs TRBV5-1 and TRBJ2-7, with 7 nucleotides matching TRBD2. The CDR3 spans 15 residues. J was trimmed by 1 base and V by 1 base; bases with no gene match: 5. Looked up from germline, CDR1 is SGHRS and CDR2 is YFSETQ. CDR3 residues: CASSLLASGSYEQYF. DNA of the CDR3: TGCGCCAGCAGCTTGTTAGCTAGCGGATCCTACGAGCAGTACTTC.

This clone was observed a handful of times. In nucleotides, the CDR3 is TGTGCCAGTATGCCAGGGCACACTGAAGCTTTCTTT. This translates into CASMPGHTEAFF. This chain links TRBV19 with TRBJ1-1; D possibly corresponds to TRBD1 (5 bases). Germline V gene lookup returns CDR1 LNHDA and CDR2 SQIVND (reference sequence). V lost 7 bases to trimming and J lost 3 bases, with 9 bases between them. The length of the CDR3 is 12 residues.

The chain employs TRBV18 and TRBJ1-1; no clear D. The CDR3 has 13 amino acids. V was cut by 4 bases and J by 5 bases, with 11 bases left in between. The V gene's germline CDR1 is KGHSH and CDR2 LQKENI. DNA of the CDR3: TGTGCCAGCTCACTCGCGGAGGGAACTGAAGCTTTCTTT. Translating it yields CASSLAEGTEAFF.

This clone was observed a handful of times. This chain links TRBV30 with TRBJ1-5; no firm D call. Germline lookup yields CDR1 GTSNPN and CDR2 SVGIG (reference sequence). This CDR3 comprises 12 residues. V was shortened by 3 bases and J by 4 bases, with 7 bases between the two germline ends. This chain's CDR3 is CAWSLKNQPQHF. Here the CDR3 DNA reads TGTGCCTGGAGCCTAAAGAATCAGCCCCAGCATTTT.

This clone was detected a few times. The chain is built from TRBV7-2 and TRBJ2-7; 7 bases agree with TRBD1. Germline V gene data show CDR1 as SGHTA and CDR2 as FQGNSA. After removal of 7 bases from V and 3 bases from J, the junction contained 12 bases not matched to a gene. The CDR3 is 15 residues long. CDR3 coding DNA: TGTGCCAGCACCGAGACAGGGAATACAATCTACGAGCAGTACTTC. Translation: CASTETGNTIYEQYF.

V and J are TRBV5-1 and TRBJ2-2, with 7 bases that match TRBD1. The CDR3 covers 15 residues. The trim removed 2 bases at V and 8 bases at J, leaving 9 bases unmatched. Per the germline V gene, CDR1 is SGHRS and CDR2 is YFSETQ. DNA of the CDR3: TGCGCCAGCAGCTTCCGACAGGGCTCGGCGGGGGAGCTGTTTTTT. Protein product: CASSFRQGSAGELFF.

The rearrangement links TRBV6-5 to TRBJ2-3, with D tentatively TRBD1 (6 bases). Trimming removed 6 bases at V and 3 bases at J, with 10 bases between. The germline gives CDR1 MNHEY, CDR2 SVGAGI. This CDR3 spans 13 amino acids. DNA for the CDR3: TGTGCCAGCAGGCGGACAGCTACAGATACGCAGTATTTT. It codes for CASRRTATDTQYF.

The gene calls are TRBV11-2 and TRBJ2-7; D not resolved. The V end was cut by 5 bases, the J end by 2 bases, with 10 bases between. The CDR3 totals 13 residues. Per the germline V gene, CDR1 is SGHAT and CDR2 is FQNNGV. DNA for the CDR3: TGTGCCAGCAGCCTTCCAGTCCCCTACGAGCAGTACTTC. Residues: CASSLPVPYEQYF.

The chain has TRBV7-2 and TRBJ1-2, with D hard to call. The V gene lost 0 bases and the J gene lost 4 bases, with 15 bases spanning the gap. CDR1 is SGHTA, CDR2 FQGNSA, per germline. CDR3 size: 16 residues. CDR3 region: CASSLALGRHPYGYTF. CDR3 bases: TGTGCCAGCAGCTTAGCTCTGGGCCGGCACCCCTATGGCTACACCTTC. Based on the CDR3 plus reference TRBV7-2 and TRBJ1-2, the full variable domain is GAGVSQSPSNKVTEKGKDVELRCDPISGHTALYWYRQSLGQGLEFLIYFQGNSAPDKSGLPSDRFSAERTGGSVSTLTIQRTQQEDSAVYLCASSLALGRHPYGYTFGSGTRLTVV.

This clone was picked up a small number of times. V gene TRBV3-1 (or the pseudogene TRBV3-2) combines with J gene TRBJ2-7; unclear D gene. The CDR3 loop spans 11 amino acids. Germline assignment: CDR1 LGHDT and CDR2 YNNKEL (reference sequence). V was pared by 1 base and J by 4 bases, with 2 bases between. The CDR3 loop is CASSQAYEQYF. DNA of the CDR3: TGTGCCAGCAGCCAAGCTTACGAGCAGTACTTC.

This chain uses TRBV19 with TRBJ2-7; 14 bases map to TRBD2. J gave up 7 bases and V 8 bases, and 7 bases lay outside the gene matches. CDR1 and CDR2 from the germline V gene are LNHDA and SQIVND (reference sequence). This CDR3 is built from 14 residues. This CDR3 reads CASSPGLAGDEQYF. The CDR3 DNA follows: TGTGCCAGTTCCCCGGGACTAGCGGGAGATGAGCAGTACTTC.

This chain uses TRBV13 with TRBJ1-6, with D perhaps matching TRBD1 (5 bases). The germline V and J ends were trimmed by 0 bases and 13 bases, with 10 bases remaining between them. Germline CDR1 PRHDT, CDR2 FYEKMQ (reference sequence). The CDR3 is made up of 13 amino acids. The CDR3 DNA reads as TGTGCCAGCAGCTTAGGGGGGGGAGGTCCCCTCCACTTT. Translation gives CASSLGGGGPLHF.